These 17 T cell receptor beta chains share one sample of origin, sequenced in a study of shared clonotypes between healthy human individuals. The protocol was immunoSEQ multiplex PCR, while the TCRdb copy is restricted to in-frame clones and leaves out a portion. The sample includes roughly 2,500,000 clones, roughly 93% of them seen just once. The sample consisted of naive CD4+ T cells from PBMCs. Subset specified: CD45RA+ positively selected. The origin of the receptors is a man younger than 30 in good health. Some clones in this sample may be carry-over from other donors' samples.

The CDR3 region is CASRPPVAGGGETQYF. CDR3 DNA: TGTGCCAGCAGACCCCCGGTTGCGGGAGGGGGAGAGACCCAGTACTTC. The genes are TRBV7-9 and TRBJ2-5, with 9 bases that match TRBD2. Germline CDR1 and CDR2: SEHNR and FQNEAQ (reference sequence). The CDR3 totals 16 residues. Losses at the gene ends were 6 bases for V and 4 bases for J; bases not matched to a gene: 12.

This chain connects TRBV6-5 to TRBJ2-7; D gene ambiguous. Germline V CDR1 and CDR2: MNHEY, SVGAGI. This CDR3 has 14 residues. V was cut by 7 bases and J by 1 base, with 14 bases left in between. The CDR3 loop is CASTRNWDSYEQYF. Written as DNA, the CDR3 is TGTGCCAGCACCCGGAACTGGGATTCCTACGAGCAGTACTTC.

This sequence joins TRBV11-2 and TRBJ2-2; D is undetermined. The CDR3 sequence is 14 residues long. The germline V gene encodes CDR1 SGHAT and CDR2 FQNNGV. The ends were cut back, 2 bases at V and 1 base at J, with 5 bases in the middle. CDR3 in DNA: TGTGCCAGCAGCTTAAAAGTGAACACCGGGGAGCTGTTTTTT. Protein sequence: CASSLKVNTGELFF.

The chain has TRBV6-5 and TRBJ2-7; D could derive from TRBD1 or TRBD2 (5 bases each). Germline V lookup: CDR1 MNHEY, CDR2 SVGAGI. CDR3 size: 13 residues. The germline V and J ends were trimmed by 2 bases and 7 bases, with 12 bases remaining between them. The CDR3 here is CASSYPGTSEQYF. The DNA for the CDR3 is TGTGCCAGCAGTTACCCAGGGACCTCTGAGCAGTACTTC.

CDR3 in amino acids: CATSLGTSGRKSAEQYF. The DNA for the CDR3 is TGTGCCACGTCGTTAGGGACTAGCGGGAGAAAGTCGGCCGAGCAGTACTTC. The genes are TRBV15 and TRBJ2-7; 14 nucleotides line up with TRBD2. Trimming removed 9 bases from V and 6 bases from J; junction bases left unmatched: 16. The CDR3 has 17 residues. Germline V gene sequence: CDR1 LNHNV, CDR2 YYDKDF (reference sequence).

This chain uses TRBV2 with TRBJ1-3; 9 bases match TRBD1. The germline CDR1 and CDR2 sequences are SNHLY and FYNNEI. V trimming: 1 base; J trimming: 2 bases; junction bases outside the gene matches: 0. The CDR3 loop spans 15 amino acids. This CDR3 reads CASSEDRGPGNTIYF. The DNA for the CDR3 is TGTGCCAGCAGTGAAGACAGGGGGCCTGGAAACACCATATATTTT.

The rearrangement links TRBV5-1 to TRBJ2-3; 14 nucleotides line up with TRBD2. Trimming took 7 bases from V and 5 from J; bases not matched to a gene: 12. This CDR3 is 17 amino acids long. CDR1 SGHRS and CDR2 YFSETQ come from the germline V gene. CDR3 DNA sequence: TGCGCCAGCGGCTATACCGGGACTAGCGGGAGTGGAGATACGCAGTATTTT. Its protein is CASGYTGTSGSGDTQYF. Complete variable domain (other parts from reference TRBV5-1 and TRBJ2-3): KAGVTQTPRYLIKTRGQQVTLSCSPISGHRSVSWYQQTPGQGLQFLFEYFSETQRNKGNFPGRFSGRQFSNSRSEMNVSTLELGDSALYLCASGYTGTSGSGDTQYFGPGTRLTVL.

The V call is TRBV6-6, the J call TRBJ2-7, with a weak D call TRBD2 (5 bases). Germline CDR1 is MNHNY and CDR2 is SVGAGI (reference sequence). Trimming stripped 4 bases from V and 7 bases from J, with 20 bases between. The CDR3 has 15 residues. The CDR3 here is CASSLQTGGSREQYF. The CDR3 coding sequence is TGTGCCAGCAGTTTGCAGACCGGCGGGTCTCGGGAGCAGTACTTC.

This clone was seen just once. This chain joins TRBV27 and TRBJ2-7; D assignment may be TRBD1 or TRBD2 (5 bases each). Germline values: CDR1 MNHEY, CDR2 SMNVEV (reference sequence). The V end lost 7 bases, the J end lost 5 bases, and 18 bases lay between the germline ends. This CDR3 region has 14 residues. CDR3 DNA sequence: TGTGCCAGCACCCCGACATGGGGGAGACACGAGCAGTACTTC. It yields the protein CASTPTWGRHEQYF.

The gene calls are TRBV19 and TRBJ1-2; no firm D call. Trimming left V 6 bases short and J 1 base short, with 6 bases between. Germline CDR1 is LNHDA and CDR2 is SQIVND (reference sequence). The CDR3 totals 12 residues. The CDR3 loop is CASSSVNYGYTF. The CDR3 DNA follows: TGTGCCAGTAGCTCAGTTAACTATGGCTACACCTTC.

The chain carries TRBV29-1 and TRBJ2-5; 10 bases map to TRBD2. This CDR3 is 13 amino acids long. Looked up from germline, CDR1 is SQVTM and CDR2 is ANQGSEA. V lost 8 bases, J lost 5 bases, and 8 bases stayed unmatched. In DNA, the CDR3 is TGCAGCTCTCGGGGTAGCGGGAGGGAGACCCAGTACTTC. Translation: CSSRGSGRETQYF. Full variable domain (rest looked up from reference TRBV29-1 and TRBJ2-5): SAVISQKPSRDICQRGTSLTIQCQVDSQVTMMFWYRQQPGQSLTLIATANQGSEATYESGFVIDKFPISRPNLTFSTLTVSNMSPEDSSIYLCSSRGSGRETQYFGPGTRLLVL.

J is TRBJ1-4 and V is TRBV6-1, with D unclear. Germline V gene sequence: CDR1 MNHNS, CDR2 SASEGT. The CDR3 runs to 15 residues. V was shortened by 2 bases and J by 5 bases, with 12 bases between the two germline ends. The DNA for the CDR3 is TGTGCCAGCAGTGAACTGAGGCAGCACAATGAAAAACTGTTTTTT. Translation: CASSELRQHNEKLFF.

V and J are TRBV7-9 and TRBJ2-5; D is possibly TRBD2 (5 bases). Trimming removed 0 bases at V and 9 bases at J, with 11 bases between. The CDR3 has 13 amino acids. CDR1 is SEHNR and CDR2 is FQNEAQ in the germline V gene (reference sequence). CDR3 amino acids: CASSLARWEPQYF. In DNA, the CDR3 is TGTGCCAGCAGCTTAGCCAGGTGGGAGCCCCAGTACTTC.

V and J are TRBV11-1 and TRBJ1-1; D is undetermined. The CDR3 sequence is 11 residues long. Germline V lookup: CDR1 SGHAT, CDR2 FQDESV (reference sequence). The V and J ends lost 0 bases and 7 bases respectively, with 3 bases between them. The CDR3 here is CASSLAGEAFF. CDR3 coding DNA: TGTGCCAGCAGCTTAGCGGGTGAAGCTTTCTTT.

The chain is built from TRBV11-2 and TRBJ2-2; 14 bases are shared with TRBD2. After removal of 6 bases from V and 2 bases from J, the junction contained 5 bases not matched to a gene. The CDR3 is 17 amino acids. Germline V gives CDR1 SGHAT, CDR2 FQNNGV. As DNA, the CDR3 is TGTGCCAGCAGAAGGACTAGCGGGAGGCGTAACACCGGGGAGCTGTTTTTT. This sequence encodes CASRRTSGRRNTGELFF.

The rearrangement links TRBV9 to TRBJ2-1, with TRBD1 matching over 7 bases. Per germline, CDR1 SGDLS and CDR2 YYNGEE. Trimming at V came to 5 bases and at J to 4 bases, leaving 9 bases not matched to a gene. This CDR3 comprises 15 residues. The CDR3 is CASSDLGTAYNEQFF. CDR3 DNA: TGTGCCAGCAGTGATCTCGGGACAGCGTACAATGAGCAGTTCTTC.

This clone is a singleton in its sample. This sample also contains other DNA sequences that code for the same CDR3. The CDR3 protein is CASSPSLSTDTQYF. CDR3 sequence (DNA): TGTGCCAGCTCACCAAGCCTATCCACAGATACGCAGTATTTT. The chain recombines TRBV18 with TRBJ2-3; D call uncertain. Germline-derived CDR1 and CDR2 are KGHSH and LQKENI. Trimming removed 2 bases from V and 2 bases from J, with 8 bases in between. The CDR3 spans 14 residues.